The TCR beta chain under discussion was sequenced for a study of blood T cell repertoires in COVID-19. Study as a whole: PBMCs, B-cell-depleted T cells, or T cells were the source of the cDNA or gDNA that made up the material.

Original analysis: Quantification of nucleated cells was approximated via reference gene primer amplification. The protocol was immunoSEQ multiplex PCR, while the TCRdb copy is restricted to in-frame clones and leaves out a portion. V, J and clone size were drawn from that table, and D and trimming were deduced from the DNA. The sample lists 75,000 to 90,000 clones; around 87% were seen once. Sequenced input: peripheral blood. The sequence was obtained from a man at least 80 years old with active or convalescent COVID-19.

The CDR3 coding sequence is TGTGCCAGCAGCGAGGGGGGGAATACGCAGTATTTT. It encodes CASSEGGNTQYF. This chain connects TRBV6-6 to TRBJ2-3; TRBD2 is a possible D gene (7 bases). CDR1 MNHNY and CDR2 SVGAGI come from the germline V gene (reference sequence). The length of the CDR3 is 12 residues. V lost 6 bases and J 7 bases, leaving 11 bases between the germline ends.